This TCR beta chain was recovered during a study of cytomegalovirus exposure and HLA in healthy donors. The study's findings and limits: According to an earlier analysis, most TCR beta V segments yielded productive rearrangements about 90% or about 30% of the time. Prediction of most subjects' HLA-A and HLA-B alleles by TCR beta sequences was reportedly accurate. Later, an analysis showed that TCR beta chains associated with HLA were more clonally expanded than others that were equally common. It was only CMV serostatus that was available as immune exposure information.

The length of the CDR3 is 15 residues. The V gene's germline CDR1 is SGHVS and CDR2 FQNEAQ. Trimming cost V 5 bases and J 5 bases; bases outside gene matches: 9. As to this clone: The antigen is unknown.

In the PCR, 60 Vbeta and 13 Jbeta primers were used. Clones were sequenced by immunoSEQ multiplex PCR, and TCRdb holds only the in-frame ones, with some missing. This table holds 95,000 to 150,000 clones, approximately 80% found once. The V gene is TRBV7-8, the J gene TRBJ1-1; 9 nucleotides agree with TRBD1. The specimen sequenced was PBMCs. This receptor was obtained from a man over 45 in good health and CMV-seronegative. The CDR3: CASSETTGGWTEAFF. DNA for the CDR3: TGTGCCAGCAGCGAAACGACAGGGGGTTGGACTGAAGCTTTCTTT.